The present TCR beta chain was sequenced within a study of T cells after yellow fever vaccination (dated by TCRdb to 2018 to 2020). Study-level background: The SMART-Seq v4 Ultra Low Input RNA kit was used to prepare libraries from fractions with low cell numbers. Bulk TCR alpha and beta repertoires were sequenced longitudinally to track T-cell clones before and after primary and booster YFV17D yellow fever vaccination. Two healthy male donors, one aged 18 to 30 and one aged 30 to 40 years, made up the cohort. Blood was collected at multiple timepoints before and after primary and secondary immunization, and bulk PBMC replicates and cell subsets were isolated.

Many counts were recorded for this clonotype. What this receptor recognizes is not known. Base qualities are not at hand, and no much larger clone is one base apart. In light of the paper, this sample's treatment or condition label describes: live attenuated yellow fever vaccine strain. At every blood-draw timepoint, two biological replicates of bulk PBMCs were collected. PBMCs were isolated from peripheral blood using a standard Ficoll-Paque protocol. RNA was extracted with TriZol from bulk PBMCs, CD4 and CD8 fractions, and dextramer-positive and dextramer-negative fractions. General conclusions and limits of the study: A small share of clonotypes was detected in both CD4 and CD8 compartments, with the overlap likely arising from convergent recombination. After the booster, most of the clones that had expanded following primary vaccination were detected again (around 95% of CD4 and 80% to 90% of CD8), which suggests that memory was broadly maintained. Compared with the primary T-cell response, the secondary T-cell response was weaker but faster, peaking on day 5 rather than day 15. Because only two donors were included in the study, the extent to which the findings can be generalized is limited. FACS-sorted repertoires could contain abundant contaminating clonotypes from the bulk population, so computational filtering was required.

Synthesis of TCR cDNA relied on 5'RACE template switching, a step that introduced a universal primer site along with unique molecular identifiers. cDNA synthesis was primed from both the TCR alpha and TCR beta constant segments. Library amplification involved two PCR steps, and the second step added sample barcodes and sequencing adapters. Sequencing of the libraries was done on either Illumina HiSeq 2500 (2x100 bp) or NovaSeq (2x150 bp). On the authors' methods: MIGEC handled demultiplexing of reads and collapsing into UMI consensus sequences, while MiXCR performed V(D)J alignment. Vaccine-responding clonotypes were identified with edgeR using replicate PBMC samples, with FDR below 0.01 and a log2 fold change above 5 up to day 15 being required. CD4 or CD8 identity was assigned to each bulk clonotype according to whether the clonotype was present at higher abundance in the sequenced CD4 repertoire or the sequenced CD8 repertoire. Starting from the raw public reads, TCRdb applied fastp trimming at Q25, assembled clones with MiXCR and retained in-frame beta chains. Duplicate CDR3 protein sequences are folded into a single record with the most common DNA and genes. TCRdb, rather than the study authors, made the V and J calls. The sample data list about 320,000 distinct CDR3 sequences, and around 7% of these were observed just once. Over 15% of the sample is taken by the ten largest.

The specimen comprised PBMCs, sampled more than 40 days after the first yellow fever vaccination. The TCR sequence derives from a man between 18 and 29 years old who received the YFV17D yellow fever vaccine.

The nucleotides read TGTGCCAGCACCAGTTCCACCGGGGAGCTGTTTTTT. Translated, this gives CASTSSTGELFF. This chain joins TRBV6-1 to TRBJ2-2, with no D gene named confidently. The CDR3, cysteine through phenylalanine, is 12 amino acids long. Only the CDR3 region is kept as DNA, spanning 36 bases read in frame from base 1. From a lookup of the germline V gene, CDR1 and CDR2 are MNHNS and SASEGT. V was cut back by 7 bases and J by 4 bases, leaving a gap of 7 bases between them.